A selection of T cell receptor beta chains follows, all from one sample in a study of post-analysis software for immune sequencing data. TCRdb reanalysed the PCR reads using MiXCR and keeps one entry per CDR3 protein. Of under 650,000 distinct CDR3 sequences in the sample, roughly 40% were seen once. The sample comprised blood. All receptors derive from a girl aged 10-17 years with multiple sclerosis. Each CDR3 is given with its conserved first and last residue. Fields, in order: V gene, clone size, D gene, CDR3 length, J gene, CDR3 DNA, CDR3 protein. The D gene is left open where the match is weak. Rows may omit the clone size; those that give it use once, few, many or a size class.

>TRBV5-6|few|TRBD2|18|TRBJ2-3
TGTGCCAGCAGCCTTGTGACGAGCGGGAGGGCTGGCACAGATACGCAGTATTTT
CASSLVTSGRAGTDTQYF
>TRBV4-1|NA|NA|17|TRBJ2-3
TGCGCCAGCAGCCCGAGGGGGAGGGCCGCTAGTACAGATACGCAGTATTTT
CASSPRGRAASTDTQYF
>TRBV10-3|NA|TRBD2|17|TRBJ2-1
TGTGCCATCAGTGAATCGCGGGAGGGCCTGGGTTGGAATGAGCAGTTCTTC
CAISESREGLGWNEQFF
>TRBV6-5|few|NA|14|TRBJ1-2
TGTGCCAGCAGTCCCGGGACGGTTAACTATGGCTACACCTTC
CASSPGTVNYGYTF
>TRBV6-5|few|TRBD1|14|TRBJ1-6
TGTGCCAGCAGACCCGGGACAGAGAATTCACCCCTCCACTTT
CASRPGTENSPLHF
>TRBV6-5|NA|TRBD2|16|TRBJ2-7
TGTGCCAGCAGTTACTCGGTAGCGGGAGAAAGCTACGAGCAGTACTTC
CASSYSVAGESYEQYF
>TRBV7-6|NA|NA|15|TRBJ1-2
TGTGCCAGCAGCTTAATTGGGAAGTGGAACTATGGCTACACCTTC
CASSLIGKWNYGYTF
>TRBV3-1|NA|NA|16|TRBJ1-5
TGTGCCAGCAGCCAAGAGGGGGATCATCCCAATCAGCCCCAGCATTTT
CASSQEGDHPNQPQHF
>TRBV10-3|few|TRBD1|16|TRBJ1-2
TGTGCCATCAGTGAGACACGGGACAGCCGCCCAGGGGGCTACACCTTC
CAISETRDSRPGGYTF
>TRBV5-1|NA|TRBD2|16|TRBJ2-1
TGCGCCAGCAGCTTGCAGGCTAGCGGGATGGGGAATGAGCAGTTCTTC
CASSLQASGMGNEQFF
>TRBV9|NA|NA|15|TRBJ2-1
TGTGCCAGCAGCGTAGCCCAGTCGGCACACAATGAGCAGTTCTTC
CASSVAQSAHNEQFF
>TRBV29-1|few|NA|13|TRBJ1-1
TGCAGCGTTGAACGCACTATGAACACTGAAGCTTTCTTT
CSVERTMNTEAFF
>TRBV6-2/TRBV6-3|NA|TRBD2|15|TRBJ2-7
TGTGCCAGCAGGCCAACCGGGACTAGCGACTACGAGCAGTACTTC
CASRPTGTSDYEQYF
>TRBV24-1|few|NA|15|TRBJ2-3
TGTGCCACCAGTGATTTTAGCGGAAGCACAGATACGCAGTATTTT
CATSDFSGSTDTQYF
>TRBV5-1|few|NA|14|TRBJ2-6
TGCGCCAGCACGGGGACAACTGGGGCCAACGTCCTGACTTTC
CASTGTTGANVLTF
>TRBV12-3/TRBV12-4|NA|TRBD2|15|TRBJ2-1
TGTGCCAGCAAGTCGAGCGGGAGTACCTACAATGAGCAGTTCTTC
CASKSSGSTYNEQFF
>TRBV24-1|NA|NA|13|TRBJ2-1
TGTGCCACCATTGCGGGAACCTACAATGAGCAGTTCTTC
CATIAGTYNEQFF
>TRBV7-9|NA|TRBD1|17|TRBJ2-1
TGTGCCAGCAGCTCATGGACAGGGAAAAGCTCCTACAAGGAGCAGTTCTTC
CASSSWTGKSSYKEQFF
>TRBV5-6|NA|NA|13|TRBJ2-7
TGTGCCAGCAGCTTTTGGTGCTCCTACGAGCAGTACTTC
CASSFWCSYEQYF